Reported below is one T cell receptor (beta chain). What it binds is unknown. The study enrolled ophthalmopathy donors with moderate-to-severe activity, CAS ≥3, NOSPECS ≥4 and duration under 3 months. Amplification of the TCR beta CDR3 regions used RNA transcripts (as template). First-round RT-PCR used HTBI primers; second-round multiplex PCR followed. TCRdb passed the multiplex PCR reads through MiXCR, listing each CDR3 protein once. Counted here are approximately 160,000 distinct CDR3 sequences, 30% to 45% occurring once; the ten biggest clones make up around 5.8%. This record belongs to a study of Graves' ophthalmopathy and Graves' hyperthyroidism. Whole-study context: Upon initial diagnosis and before any treatment, peripheral blood was collected.

V lost 6 bases, J lost 4 bases, and 10 bases stayed unmatched. The CDR3 runs to 15 residues. Study-level results: Thyroid clonotypes that were expanded above 0.001 frequency mostly also appeared in blood. Ophthalmopathy and stable hyperthyroidism were discriminated by a 13-signature model, with roughly 88% sensitivity and 81.08% specificity.

Sequencing input: peripheral blood. This clonotype was sampled from a woman aged 40 to 50 with Graves' ophthalmopathy. V and J are TRBV12-3 or TRBV12-4 and TRBJ2-7, with 9 bases lining up with TRBD2. The CDR3 coding sequence is TGTGCCAGCAGCCCCGGCCTAGCGGGATGGTACGAGCAGTACTTC. Its protein is CASSPGLAGWYEQYF.